The 20 T cell receptor beta chains below all came from one sample that was sequenced in a study of cytomegalovirus exposure and HLA in healthy donors (dated by TCRdb to about 2017). The method was the immunoSEQ multiplex PCR assay. A mixture of 60 forward primers for TCR Vbeta segments and 13 reverse primers for TCR Jbeta segments was used in the multiplex PCR. Imported from immuneACCESS, the table was reduced by TCRdb to in-frame sequences with V and J called. These copies leave out some clones; in studies compared against another copy, an unresolved V gene accounts for under half, and the cause of the remainder is not known. The sample records around 210,000 clones, approximately 80% of which are singletons. The ten most abundant clones make up just under 3% of the sample. The sequenced material came from PBMCs. Every receptor here comes from a woman aged 30 to 39 in good health and CMV-seronegative.

Only a few counts were recorded for this clone. The chain joins TRBV13 to TRBJ2-7, with D perhaps TRBD2 (5 bases). The CDR3 is made up of 14 amino acids. V was pared by 4 bases and J by 5 bases, with 15 bases between. The V gene's germline CDR1 is PRHDT and CDR2 FYEKMQ (reference sequence). This CDR3 is CASSSRLTLDEQYF. The CDR3 nucleotides are TGTGCCAGCAGCTCTCGACTAACTTTGGACGAGCAGTACTTC.

The chain joins TRBV7-2 to TRBJ1-4, with 9 bases lining up with TRBD1. The CDR3 runs 15 residues. Germline V CDR1 and CDR2: SGHTA, FQGNSA. With V trimmed by 4 bases and J by 7 bases, 7 bases remained unmatched. CDR3 bases: TGTGCCAGCAGCTATTACAGGGGGCTTCGTGAAAAACTGTTTTTT. Its protein product is CASSYYRGLREKLFF.

The V call is TRBV2, the J call TRBJ2-7, with a tentative D call TRBD1 (6 bases). The CDR3 length is 14 residues. Per the germline V gene, CDR1 is SNHLY and CDR2 is FYNNEI. Trimming pared 3 bases from V and 5 bases from J, leaving 14 bases between. The CDR3, as DNA: TGTGCCAGCAGTGATGTGGTCAGGGGAGACGAGCAGTACTTC. Its protein is CASSDVVRGDEQYF.

This clone was observed a few times. The chain employs TRBV5-4 and TRBJ2-7, with TRBD1 matching 10 bases. V dropped 8 bases and J dropped 4; count of bases not matched to a gene: 6. Looked up from germline, CDR1 is SGHNT and CDR2 is YYREEE (reference sequence). This CDR3 contains 13 residues. The CDR3 reads CASTGQGSYEQYF. CDR3 bases: TGTGCCAGTACGGGACAGGGGTCTTACGAGCAGTACTTC.

V is TRBV27 and J is TRBJ2-7; D call uncertain. The germline V and J ends were trimmed by 2 bases and 2 bases, with 7 bases remaining between them. This CDR3 contains 13 residues. Per the germline V gene, CDR1 is MNHEY and CDR2 is SMNVEV (reference sequence). CDR3 in amino acids: CASSLGLPYEQYF. DNA of the CDR3: TGTGCCAGCAGTTTAGGGCTTCCCTACGAGCAGTACTTC.

The chain has TRBV19 and TRBJ2-1, with D perhaps TRBD1 (5 bases). V shed 6 bases and J shed 4 bases, with 13 bases lying between them. The CDR3 loop spans 14 amino acids. Germline-derived CDR1 and CDR2 are LNHDA and SQIVND (reference sequence). CDR3 sequence: CASSEGAVYNEQFF. The CDR3 DNA sequence: TGTGCCAGTAGCGAAGGGGCTGTATACAATGAGCAGTTCTTC.

The rearrangement uses TRBV28 and TRBJ2-7; TRBD2 aligns across 9 bases. The germline CDR1 and CDR2 sequences are MDHEN and SYDVKM. With V trimmed by 7 bases and J by 4 bases, 8 bases remained unmatched. The CDR3 is 14 residues long. DNA for the CDR3: TGTGCCAGCACTAGTAGCGGGAGAAGGTACGAGCAGTACTTC. Translation gives CASTSSGRRYEQYF.

A few counts support this clone. V usage is TRBV7-9 and J usage is TRBJ1-2; D not resolved. This CDR3 is 12 amino acids long. Per germline, CDR1 SEHNR and CDR2 FQNEAQ (reference sequence). Trimming pared 3 bases from V and 0 bases from J, leaving 2 bases between. The CDR3 region is CASSFSNYGYTF. CDR3 DNA sequence: TGTGCCAGCAGCTTCTCTAACTATGGCTACACCTTC.

The rearrangement uses TRBV7-9 and TRBJ1-4, with D uncertain. CDR1 and CDR2 (germline): SEHNR, FQNEAQ (reference sequence). V was pared by 4 bases and J by 3 bases, with 9 bases between. The length of the CDR3 is 14 residues. The CDR3 bases are TGTGCCAGCAGCTCCACCGGGGCTAATGAAAAACTGTTTTTT. This codes for CASSSTGANEKLFF.

The chain recombines TRBV9 with TRBJ1-1, with D possibly matching TRBD1 (5 bases). Per germline, CDR1 SGDLS and CDR2 YYNGEE. V gave up 0 bases and J gave up 4 bases, with 13 bases separating them. The CDR3 runs 15 residues. CDR3 DNA: TGTGCCAGCAGCGTAGTGGAGGGGAGAGGCACTGAAGCTTTCTTT. Translating it yields CASSVVEGRGTEAFF.

The chain recombines TRBV5-4 with TRBJ1-1; weak D call: TRBD1 (6 bases). This CDR3 is built from 14 residues. V was clipped by 2 bases and J by 7 bases, with 15 bases between them. Germline V gene data show CDR1 as SGHNT and CDR2 as YYREEE (reference sequence). As DNA, the CDR3 is TGTGCCAGCAGCTTTGGGGGCGGCTCAAGTGAAGCTTTCTTT. Encoded protein: CASSFGGGSSEAFF.

The CDR3 DNA sequence: TGTGCCAGCAGTGGGGACAGGGATGAGACCCAGTACTTC. Its translation: CASSGDRDETQYF. The chain uses TRBV6-1 and TRBJ2-5, with TRBD1 matching 9 bases. After removal of 4 bases from V and 5 bases from J, the junction contained 2 bases not matched to a gene. Germline V lookup: CDR1 MNHNS, CDR2 SASEGT. The CDR3 is 13 amino acids.

The J gene is TRBJ2-7, the V gene TRBV7-9; 10 bases match TRBD1. V trimming: 6 bases; J trimming: 4 bases; junction bases outside the gene matches: 0. Germline V gene data show CDR1 as SEHNR and CDR2 as FQNEAQ (reference sequence). There are 12 residues in the CDR3. The CDR3 nucleotides read TGTGCCAGCAGGGACAGGGGGTACGAGCAGTACTTC. This translates into CASRDRGYEQYF.

The chain employs TRBV6-5 and TRBJ2-7, with TRBD2 matching 10 bases. Germline CDR1 is MNHEY and CDR2 is SVGAGI. The ends lost 4 bases at V and 7 bases at J; junction bases unmatched: 7. The CDR3 runs 14 residues. Here the CDR3 reads CASSWASGRREQYF. Written as DNA, the CDR3 is TGTGCCAGCAGTTGGGCTAGCGGGAGAAGGGAGCAGTACTTC.

The chain couples TRBV27 to TRBJ2-5; possibly TRBD2 for D (6 bases). Germline V gives CDR1 MNHEY, CDR2 SMNVEV (reference sequence). This CDR3 has 14 residues. V gave up 4 bases and J gave up 5 bases, with 14 bases separating them. The chain's CDR3 is CASSYTWEAETQYF. The DNA of the CDR3 is TGTGCCAGCAGTTACACGTGGGAGGCGGAGACCCAGTACTTC.

This clone was counted once. The genes are TRBV19 and TRBJ2-3, with no clear D. This CDR3 contains 14 residues. Trimming left V 4 bases short and J 2 bases short, with 10 bases between. From germline, CDR1 is LNHDA and CDR2 SQIVND (reference sequence). The CDR3 DNA follows: TGTGCCAGTAGTAATATGAGGTTCACAGATACGCAGTATTTT. Amino acids: CASSNMRFTDTQYF.

V gene TRBV29-1 combines with J gene TRBJ2-7; 10 bases line up with TRBD2. Looked up from germline, CDR1 is SQVTM and CDR2 is ANQGSEA. The CDR3 extends over 13 amino acids. Losses at the gene ends were 7 bases for V and 2 bases for J; bases not matched to a gene: 5. For the CDR3, the DNA is TGCAGCGCCTTTGGACTAGCGGCCTACGAGCAGTACTTC. Protein product: CSAFGLAAYEQYF.

There are many counts of this clone. V is TRBV6-1 and J is TRBJ2-5; D perhaps matches TRBD1 (6 bases). V shed 2 bases and J shed 0 bases, with 13 bases lying between them. The CDR3 is made up of 16 amino acids. Germline values: CDR1 MNHNS, CDR2 SASEGT. CDR3: CASSEKAGEHQETQYF. The CDR3 nucleotides are TGTGCCAGCAGTGAAAAGGCAGGGGAACACCAAGAGACCCAGTACTTC.

This clone appeared once. The rearrangement links TRBV7-2 to TRBJ2-1; 8 bases align to TRBD2. J lost 4 bases, V lost 2 bases, and 4 bases had no gene match. CDR3 size: 15 residues. Germline assignment: CDR1 SGHTA and CDR2 FQGNSA. CDR3 coding DNA: TGTGCCAGCAGCTTATTAGCGGGACCATACAATGAGCAGTTCTTC. This sequence encodes CASSLLAGPYNEQFF.

This clone is termed large. This chain joins TRBV4-1 and TRBJ2-7; 9 bases are shared with TRBD2. The CDR3 sequence is 16 residues long. Germline CDR1 is MGHRA and CDR2 is YSYEKL. Trimming cost V 1 base and J 2 bases; bases outside gene matches: 6. CDR3 protein: CASSQAPQREAYEQYF. CDR3 nucleotides: TGCGCCAGCAGCCAAGCACCCCAGCGGGAGGCCTACGAGCAGTACTTC.